Included here is one TCR beta chain sequence, with context. Its specificity is not known. Germline is not matched at one junction end, which may reflect a read error. The sample originates from a study of cytomegalovirus exposure and HLA in healthy donors. Study overall: Of roughly 400 genotyped donors, around 86% grouped in the Caucasian-associated ancestry cluster. General study points: Within the data, a cluster of highly shared sequence variants was likely a sequencing artifact. As immune exposure information, only CMV serostatus was available. Most TCR sequences were uncommon, yet certain public TCRs appeared in many donors.

PCR employed 60 Vbeta and 13 Jbeta primers. Clones were sequenced by immunoSEQ multiplex PCR, and TCRdb holds only the in-frame ones, with some missing. The sample holds 150,000 to 200,000 clones, around 77% seen once. This CDR3 spans 14 amino acids. CDR1 is MNHEY and CDR2 is SMNVEV in the germline V gene (reference sequence). The chain is built from TRBV27 and TRBJ1-2; 10 bases map to TRBD1. Source material: PBMCs. This receptor was obtained from a woman aged 25 to 39 in good health and CMV-seronegative. The DNA for the CDR3 is TGTGCCAGCAGCCCGACAGGGGGCGTCTATGGCTACCCCTTC. It yields the protein CASSPTGGVYGYPF.